What follows are 26 T cell receptor beta chains derived from one specimen sequenced in a study of T cells in Graves' hyperthyroidism and ophthalmopathy (dated by TCRdb to about 2019). Library generation was performed with multiplex PCR. Instrument used: Illumina HiSeq 2000. TCR beta CDR3 regions were amplified from RNA transcripts. The first round of RT-PCR for the TCR CDR3 was performed with the HTBI primer set and the Qiagen OneStep RT-PCR kit. TCRdb reprocessing: public reads trimmed at Q25 with fastp, clones called with MiXCR, in-frame beta chains kept. Records with the same CDR3 protein are collapsed into one entry carrying the most frequent genes and DNA. The sample table records around 600,000 distinct CDR3 sequences; about 14% of these occur just once. The ten largest account for 9.5% to 15% of the sample. Sequenced: blood. The receptor source for this set is a woman between 50 and 59 years old with Graves' ophthalmopathy.

This clonotype was detected only a few times. The V and J genes are TRBV7-9 and TRBJ1-1; a weak D match, TRBD1 (6 bases). Germline V CDR1 and CDR2: SEHNR, FQNEAQ (reference sequence). The V end lost 6 bases, the J end lost 8 bases, and 16 bases lay between the germline ends. The CDR3 covers 13 residues. The CDR3 DNA reads TGTGCCAGCAGACCAAGGAACAGGGAAGAAGCTTTCTTT. Protein product: CASRPRNREEAFF.

This clonotype was seen repeatedly, ten times or more. The chain recombines TRBV12-3 or TRBV12-4 with TRBJ2-1; 7 nucleotides agree with TRBD2. This CDR3 is built from 18 residues. J lost 8 bases, V lost 3 bases, and 19 bases had no gene match. CDR3 region: CASSFHPVEGGPRYEQFF. As DNA, the CDR3 is TGTGCCAGCAGTTTCCACCCCGTGGAGGGAGGGCCTCGATATGAGCAGTTCTTC.

This clonotype was recorded at least ten times. The gene calls are TRBV20-1 and TRBJ2-1; 10 bases map to TRBD2. CDR3 length equals 18 residues. V was pared by 0 bases and J by 5 bases, with 13 bases of the junction left unmatched. Germline V CDR1 and CDR2: DFQATT, SNEGSKA (reference sequence). The CDR3, as DNA: TGCAGTGCTAGAGAGTATGGAATTAGGCTAGCGGGAGACAATGAGCAGTTCTTC. Amino acid sequence: CSAREYGIRLAGDNEQFF.

This clonotype was counted at least ten times. The chain combines TRBV28 with TRBJ2-3; D possibly corresponds to TRBD1 (5 bases). The V gene's germline CDR1 is MDHEN and CDR2 SYDVKM. V gave up 6 bases and J gave up 3 bases, with 7 bases separating them. The length of the CDR3 is 12 residues. For the CDR3, the DNA is TGTGCCAGCAGGACAGTAACAGATACGCAGTATTTT. Translating gives CASRTVTDTQYF.

This clonotype has ten or more counts. The J gene is TRBJ2-5, the V gene TRBV20-1, with TRBD2 as a possible D gene (6 bases). CDR3 length: 14 residues. CDR1 is DFQATT and CDR2 is SNEGSKA in the germline V gene (reference sequence). V was pared by 6 bases and J by 2 bases, with 16 bases between. The CDR3 DNA sequence: TGCAGTGCGAGGGAGCGGGTGGGACAAGAGACCCAGTACTTC. It yields the protein CSARERVGQETQYF.

This clonotype came up many times. The chain is built from TRBV28 and TRBJ1-1, with D possibly TRBD1 on 6 matching bases. Germline CDR1 is MDHEN and CDR2 is SYDVKM. The CDR3 is 14 amino acids. V shed 8 bases and J shed 4 bases, with 17 bases lying between them. The CDR3 loop is CASVPLTGSTEAFF. CDR3 DNA sequence: TGTGCCAGCGTGCCACTTACAGGGTCCACTGAAGCTTTCTTT.

The chain is built from TRBV4-3 and TRBJ1-4; TRBD1 agrees at 10 bases. This CDR3 comprises 17 residues. The junction had 3 bases not matched to a gene; V was cut back by 1 base and J by 1 base. CDR1 and CDR2 from the germline V gene are LGHNA and YSLEER. The CDR3 spells CASSQGWDRGTNEKLFF. The CDR3 DNA reads as TGCGCCAGCAGCCAAGGATGGGACAGGGGAACTAATGAAAAACTGTTTTTT.

The rearrangement uses TRBV4-3 and TRBJ2-3; 7 positions match TRBD2. CDR1 is LGHNA and CDR2 is YSLEER in the germline V gene. V lost 3 bases to trimming and J lost 1 base; unmatched junction nucleotides: 4. There are 15 residues in the CDR3. CDR3 residues: CASSQGGSRTDTQYF. In DNA form, the CDR3 reads TGCGCCAGCAGCCAGGGCGGGAGTCGCACAGATACGCAGTATTTT.

The chain joins TRBV6-1 to TRBJ2-2, with D uncertain. The CDR3 extends over 15 amino acids. CDR1 is MNHNS, CDR2 SASEGT, per germline. V lost 1 base and J lost 0, with 6 bases in between. For the CDR3, the DNA is TGTGCCAGCAGTGAAGACAGCACGAACACCGGGGAGCTGTTTTTT. Protein sequence: CASSEDSTNTGELFF.

This clonotype has at least ten counts. This chain links TRBV20-1 with TRBJ1-5; perhaps TRBD1 as D (6 bases). CDR1 and CDR2 from the germline V gene are DFQATT and SNEGSKA (reference sequence). This CDR3 has 19 residues. The V end lost 1 base, the J end lost 0 bases, and 22 bases lay between the germline ends. CDR3 protein: CSARGTLEGHLYSNQPQHF. The CDR3 DNA sequence: TGCAGTGCTAGAGGGACTTTAGAGGGACACCTTTATAGCAATCAGCCCCAGCATTTT.

This clonotype showed up many times. V is TRBV27 and J is TRBJ1-2, with D possibly TRBD1 on 6 matching bases. The CDR3 length is 13 residues. Germline CDR1 and CDR2: MNHEY and SMNVEV (reference sequence). Trimming stripped 6 bases from V and 4 bases from J, with 12 bases between. CDR3 protein: CASSPTGSYGYTF. In DNA form, the CDR3 reads TGTGCCAGCAGCCCAACAGGGAGCTATGGCTACACCTTC.

The rearrangement uses TRBV6-1 and TRBJ1-1, with D possibly TRBD1 on 5 matching bases. The germline V gene encodes CDR1 MNHNS and CDR2 SASEGT. V was trimmed by 3 bases and J by 6 bases, leaving 11 bases between them. CDR3 size: 13 residues. In DNA form, the CDR3 reads TGTGCCAGCAGTGATCAGCCGGGGCCTGAAGCTTTCTTT. It is translated as CASSDQPGPEAFF.

About this clonotype itself: This clone may be a read error of a much larger clone one base away. This sequence joins TRBV20-1 and TRBJ2-7; the D is unclear. Germline assignment: CDR1 DFQATT and CDR2 SNEGSKA (reference sequence). This CDR3 contains 14 residues. CDR3 nucleotides: TGCAGTGCTAGATCTTATAGGAGCTCCTGCGAGCAGTACTTC. Its translation: CSARSYRSSCEQYF.

This clonotype was counted at least ten times. The chain couples TRBV20-1 to TRBJ1-2; D gene uncertain. This CDR3 comprises 14 residues. From germline, CDR1 is DFQATT and CDR2 SNEGSKA (reference sequence). The V end lost 8 bases, the J end lost 0 bases, and 16 bases lay between the germline ends. This CDR3 is CSSPITGTNYGYTF. CDR3 coding DNA: TGCAGTTCTCCCATAACCGGGACTAACTATGGCTACACCTTC.

This clonotype was counted ten times or more. The chain uses TRBV28 and TRBJ1-3; 11 bases are a match to TRBD1. J gave up 5 bases and V 4 bases, and 10 bases lay outside the gene matches. The CDR3 loop spans 17 amino acids. Germline CDR1 and CDR2: MDHEN and SYDVKM. For the CDR3, the DNA is TGTGCCAGCAGTTCCCCTCAACGGACAGGGGGCAGAAACACCATATATTTT. Translation: CASSSPQRTGGRNTIYF.

This clonotype was observed a few times. A read error may explain this, as a much larger clone is one base away. The rearrangement links TRBV30 to TRBJ1-1, with a weak D call TRBD1 (5 bases). From germline, CDR1 is GTSNPN and CDR2 SVGIG (reference sequence). V was shortened by 2 bases and J by 3 bases, with 10 bases between the two germline ends. This CDR3 contains 13 residues. In DNA, the CDR3 is TGTGCCTGGAGTTTCCGGGGCTACACTGAAGCTTTCTTT. It encodes CAWSFRGYTEAFF.

This clonotype was observed once. CDR3 in DNA: TGCAGTGCTAGCAGGGGAGGGACAGATACGCAGTATTTT. This translates into CSASRGGTDTQYF. This rearrangement joins TRBV20-1 to TRBJ2-3; a weak D match, TRBD2 (7 bases). V was clipped by 3 bases and J by 3 bases, with 10 bases between them. This CDR3 has 13 amino acids. The germline V gene encodes CDR1 DFQATT and CDR2 SNEGSKA (reference sequence).

This clonotype has only a few counts. The chain employs TRBV27 and TRBJ2-3; 10 bases agree with TRBD2. This CDR3 has 15 amino acids. V trimming: 7 bases; J trimming: 2 bases; junction bases outside the gene matches: 6. Germline CDR1 is MNHEY and CDR2 is SMNVEV (reference sequence). Here the CDR3 DNA reads TGTGCCAGCAATCTAGCGGGAGCCCTCACAGATACGCAGTATTTT. Amino acid sequence: CASNLAGALTDTQYF.

This clonotype was seen a handful of times. This CDR3 reads CASSRREMNTEAFF. CDR3 bases: TGCGCCAGCAGCCGGAGGGAGATGAACACTGAAGCTTTCTTT. The V call is TRBV5-1, the J call TRBJ1-1; no clear D gene. The germline V and J ends were trimmed by 4 bases and 0 bases, with 10 bases remaining between them. CDR1 is SGHRS, CDR2 YFSETQ, per germline. The CDR3 length is 14 residues.

V and J are TRBV6-1 and TRBJ2-1; 8 bases map to TRBD1. The CDR3 loop spans 13 amino acids. The trim removed 3 bases at V and 8 bases at J, leaving 3 bases unmatched. CDR1 is MNHNS, CDR2 SASEGT, per germline. The CDR3 loop reads CASSEQGADEQFF. CDR3 DNA: TGTGCCAGCAGTGAGCAGGGGGCGGATGAGCAGTTCTTC.

This clonotype was recorded at least ten times. Here the CDR3 reads CASSLGEIYEQYF. The CDR3 DNA reads TGTGCCAGCAGTTTGGGGGAGATCTACGAGCAGTACTTC. The chain uses TRBV12-3 or TRBV12-4 and TRBJ2-7; either TRBD1 or TRBD2 may supply D (5 bases each). The V and J ends lost 3 bases and 3 bases respectively, with 9 bases between them. The CDR3 contains 13 residues.

The chain joins TRBV9 to TRBJ2-1; TRBD2 aligns across 12 bases. There are 15 residues in the CDR3. The ends lost 3 bases at V and 5 bases at J; junction bases unmatched: 3. Per the germline V gene, CDR1 is SGDLS and CDR2 is YYNGEE. This chain's CDR3 is CASSGGLAGHNEQFF. The CDR3 DNA reads TGTGCCAGCAGCGGTGGACTAGCGGGACACAATGAGCAGTTCTTC. The full variable domain, its missing parts supplied by reference TRBV9 and TRBJ2-1, is DSGVTQTPKHLITATGQRVTLRCSPRSGDLSVYWYQQSLDQGLQFLIQYYNGEERAKGNILERFSAQQFPDLHSELNLSSLELGDSALYFCASSGGLAGHNEQFFGPGTRLTVL.

The table lists this clonotype with many counts. V and J are TRBV27 and TRBJ2-1; 9 bases align to TRBD2. With 4 bases clipped from V and 7 bases from J, the junction kept 5 bases outside the gene matches. This CDR3 comprises 14 residues. CDR1 and CDR2 from the germline V gene are MNHEY and SMNVEV (reference sequence). This chain's CDR3 is CASSSSGTLNEQFF. CDR3 sequence (DNA): TGTGCCAGCAGTTCTAGCGGGACCCTAAATGAGCAGTTCTTC.

The sample holds many counts of this clonotype. The V and J genes are TRBV12-3 or TRBV12-4 and TRBJ2-1; TRBD2 aligns across 9 bases. The CDR3 spans 13 residues. Here the CDR3 reads CTTASGTYNEQFF. DNA of the CDR3: TGTACCACGGCTAGCGGGACGTACAATGAGCAGTTCTTC.

The chain has TRBV28 and TRBJ2-7; 7 bases match TRBD1. This CDR3 contains 14 residues. Germline V gives CDR1 MDHEN, CDR2 SYDVKM. V was clipped by 7 bases and J by 0 bases; unmatched bases: 6. CDR3 coding DNA: TGTGCCAGCAAGGGGGCGGATAGCTCCTACGAGCAGTACTTC. Encoded protein: CASKGADSSYEQYF. Complete variable domain (other parts from reference TRBV28 and TRBJ2-7): DVKVTQSSRYLVKRTGEKVFLECVQDMDHENMFWYRQDPGLGLRLIYFSYDVKMKEKGDIPEGYSVSREKKERFSLILESASTNQTSMYLCASKGADSSYEQYFGPGTRLTVT.

This clonotype has a handful of counts. The gene calls are TRBV6-5 and TRBJ2-2; D is ambiguous. CDR1 and CDR2 (germline): MNHEY, SVGAGI. The CDR3 totals 15 residues. V lost 0 bases, J lost 8 bases, and 13 bases lay in between. The CDR3 here is CASSYSYRLEGELFF. The CDR3, as DNA: TGTGCCAGCAGTTACTCGTACCGGTTAGAAGGGGAGCTGTTTTTT.